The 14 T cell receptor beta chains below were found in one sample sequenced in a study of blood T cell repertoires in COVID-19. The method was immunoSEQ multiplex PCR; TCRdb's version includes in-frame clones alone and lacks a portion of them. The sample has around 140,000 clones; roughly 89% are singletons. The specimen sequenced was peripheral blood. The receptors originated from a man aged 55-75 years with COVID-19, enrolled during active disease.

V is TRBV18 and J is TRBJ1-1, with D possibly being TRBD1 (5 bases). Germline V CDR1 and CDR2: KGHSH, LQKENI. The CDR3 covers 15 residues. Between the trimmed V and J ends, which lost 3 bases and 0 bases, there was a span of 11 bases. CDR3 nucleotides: TGTGCCAGCTCACCCCGACAGACGATGAACACTGAAGCTTTCTTT. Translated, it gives CASSPRQTMNTEAFF.

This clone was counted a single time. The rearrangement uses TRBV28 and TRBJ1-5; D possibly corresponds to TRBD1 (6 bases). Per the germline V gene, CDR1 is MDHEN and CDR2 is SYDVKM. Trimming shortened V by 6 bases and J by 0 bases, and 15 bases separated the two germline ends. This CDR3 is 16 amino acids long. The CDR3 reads CASSPNHRVSNQPQHF. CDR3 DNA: TGTGCCAGCAGCCCCAACCACAGGGTTAGCAATCAGCCCCAGCATTTT. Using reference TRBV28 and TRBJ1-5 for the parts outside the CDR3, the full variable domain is DVKVTQSSRYLVKRTGEKVFLECVQDMDHENMFWYRQDPGLGLRLIYFSYDVKMKEKGDIPEGYSVSREKKERFSLILESASTNQTSMYLCASSPNHRVSNQPQHFGDGTRLSIL.

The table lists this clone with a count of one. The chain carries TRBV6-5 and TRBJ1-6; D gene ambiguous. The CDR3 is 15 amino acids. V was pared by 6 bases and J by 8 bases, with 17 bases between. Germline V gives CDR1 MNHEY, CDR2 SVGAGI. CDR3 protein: CASRNQPGADSPLHF. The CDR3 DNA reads TGTGCCAGCAGAAACCAACCGGGTGCCGATTCACCCCTCCACTTT.

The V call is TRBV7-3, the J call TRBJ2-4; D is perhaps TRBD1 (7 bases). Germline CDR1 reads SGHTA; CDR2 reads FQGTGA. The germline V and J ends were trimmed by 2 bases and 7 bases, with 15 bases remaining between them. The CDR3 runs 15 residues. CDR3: CASSLQGGTSNIQYF. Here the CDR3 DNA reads TGTGCCAGCAGCTTACAGGGGGGCACTTCGAACATTCAGTACTTC.

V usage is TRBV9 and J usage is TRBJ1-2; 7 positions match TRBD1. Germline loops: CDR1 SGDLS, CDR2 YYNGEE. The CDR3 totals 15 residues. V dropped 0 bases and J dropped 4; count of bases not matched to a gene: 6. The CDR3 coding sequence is TGTGCCAGCAGCGTAGGACAGGGTTTTACCTATGGCTACACCTTC. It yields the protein CASSVGQGFTYGYTF.

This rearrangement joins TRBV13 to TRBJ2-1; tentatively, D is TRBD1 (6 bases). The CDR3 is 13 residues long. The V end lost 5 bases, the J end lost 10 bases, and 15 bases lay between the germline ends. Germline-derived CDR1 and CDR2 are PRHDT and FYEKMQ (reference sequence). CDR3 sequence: CASSPVGAFEQFF. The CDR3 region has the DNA TGTGCCAGCAGCCCGGTGGGGGCTTTCGAGCAGTTCTTC.

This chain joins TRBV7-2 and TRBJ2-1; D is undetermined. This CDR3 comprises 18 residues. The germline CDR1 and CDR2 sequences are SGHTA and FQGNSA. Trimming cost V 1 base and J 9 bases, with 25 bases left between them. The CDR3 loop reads CASSLEVSAASRQIEQFF. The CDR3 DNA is TGTGCCAGCAGCTTAGAAGTGTCGGCAGCGTCTCGCCAGATTGAGCAGTTCTTC.

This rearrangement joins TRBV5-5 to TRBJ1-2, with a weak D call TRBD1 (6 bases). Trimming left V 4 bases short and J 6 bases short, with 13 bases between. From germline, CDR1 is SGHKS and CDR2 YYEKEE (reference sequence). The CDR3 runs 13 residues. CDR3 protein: CASSTEQGNGYTF. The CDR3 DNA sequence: TGTGCCAGCAGCACCGAACAGGGTAATGGCTACACCTTC.

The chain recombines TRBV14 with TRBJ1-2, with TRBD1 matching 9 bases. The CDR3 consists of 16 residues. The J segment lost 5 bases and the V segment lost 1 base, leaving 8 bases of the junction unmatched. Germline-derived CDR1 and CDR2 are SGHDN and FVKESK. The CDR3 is CASSQVPGQGLYGYTF. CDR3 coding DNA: TGTGCCAGCAGCCAAGTCCCGGGACAGGGTTTGTATGGCTACACCTTC. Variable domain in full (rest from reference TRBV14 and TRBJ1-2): EAGVTQFPSHSVIEKGQTVTLRCDPISGHDNLYWYRRVMGKEIKFLLHFVKESKQDESGMPNNRFLAERTGGTYSTLKVQPAELEDSGVYFCASSQVPGQGLYGYTFGSGTRLTVV.

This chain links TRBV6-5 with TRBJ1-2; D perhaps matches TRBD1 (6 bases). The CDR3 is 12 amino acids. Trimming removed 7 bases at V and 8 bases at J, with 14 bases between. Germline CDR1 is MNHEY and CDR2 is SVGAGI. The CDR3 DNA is TGTGCCAGCACGACGCGGGGGCAGGGCTACACCTTC. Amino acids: CASTTRGQGYTF.

The CDR3 sequence is CASSLRQGADTQYF. CDR3 nucleotides: TGTGCCAGCAGTTTGCGACAGGGGGCAGATACGCAGTATTTT. The chain uses TRBV6-2 or TRBV6-3 and TRBJ2-3; the match to TRBD1 covers 9 bases. CDR3 length: 14 amino acids. Losses at the gene ends were 4 bases for V and 4 bases for J; bases not matched to a gene: 3. Germline loops: CDR1 MNHEY, CDR2 SVGEGT.

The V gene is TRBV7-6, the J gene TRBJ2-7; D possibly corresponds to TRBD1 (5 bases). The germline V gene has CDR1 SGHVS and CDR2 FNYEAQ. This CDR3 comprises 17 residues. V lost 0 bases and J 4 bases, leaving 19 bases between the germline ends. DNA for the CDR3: TGTGCCAGCAGCTTAGCGATTCCGGCAGGGCTGTCATACGAGCAGTACTTC. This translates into CASSLAIPAGLSYEQYF.

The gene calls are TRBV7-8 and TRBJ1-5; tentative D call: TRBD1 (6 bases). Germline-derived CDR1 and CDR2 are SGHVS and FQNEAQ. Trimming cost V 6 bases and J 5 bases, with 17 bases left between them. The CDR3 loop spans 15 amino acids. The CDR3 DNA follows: TGTGCCAGCAGAAAGGGGGGGGCCTGGGATCAGCCCCAGCATTTT. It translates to CASRKGGAWDQPQHF.

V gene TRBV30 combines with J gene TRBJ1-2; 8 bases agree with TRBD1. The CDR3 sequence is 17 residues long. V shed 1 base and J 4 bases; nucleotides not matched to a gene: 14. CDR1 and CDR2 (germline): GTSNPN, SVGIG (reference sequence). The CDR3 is CAWSAQSGQGAGYGYTF. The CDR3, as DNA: TGTGCCTGGAGTGCTCAGAGTGGGCAGGGGGCCGGCTATGGCTACACCTTC.